Only a few counts were recorded for the clone carrying this TCR beta chain. The antigen is undetermined. This record comes from a study of cytomegalovirus exposure and HLA in healthy donors. Overall study findings and caveats: A few chains linked to CMV were shown in vitro to be specific for CMV antigens. The study labeled more than 150 TCR beta chains cytomegalovirus-associated.

CDR1 is GTSNPN, CDR2 SVGIG, per germline (reference sequence). This CDR3 is 14 amino acids long. Between the trimmed V and J ends, which lost 2 bases and 5 bases, there was a span of 15 bases. Sequenced by immunoSEQ multiplex PCR; TCRdb stores in-frame clones only, minus some. The data show almost 75,000 clones, around four fifths seen once. The V gene is TRBV30, the J gene TRBJ1-2, with D hard to call. Sequences were obtained from PBMCs. The receptor was isolated from a man under 40 in good health and CMV-seronegative. CDR3 sequence (DNA): TGTGCCTGGAGTTCCGAACGGGGAGGGTATGGCTACACCTTC. This sequence encodes CAWSSERGGYGYTF.